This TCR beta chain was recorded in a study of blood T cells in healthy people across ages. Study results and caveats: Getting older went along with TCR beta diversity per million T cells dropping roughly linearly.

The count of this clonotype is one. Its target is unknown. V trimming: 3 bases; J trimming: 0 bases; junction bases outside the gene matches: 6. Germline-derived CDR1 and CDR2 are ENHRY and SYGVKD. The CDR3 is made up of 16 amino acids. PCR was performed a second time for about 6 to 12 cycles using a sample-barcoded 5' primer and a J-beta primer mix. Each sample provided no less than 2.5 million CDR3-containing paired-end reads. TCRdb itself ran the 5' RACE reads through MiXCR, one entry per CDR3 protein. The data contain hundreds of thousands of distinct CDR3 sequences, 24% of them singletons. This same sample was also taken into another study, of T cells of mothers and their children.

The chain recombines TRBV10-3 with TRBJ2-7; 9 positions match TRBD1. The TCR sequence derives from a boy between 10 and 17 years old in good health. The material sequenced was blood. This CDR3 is CAISDTGGKSSYEQYF. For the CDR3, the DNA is TGTGCCATCAGTGACACAGGGGGCAAGAGCTCCTACGAGCAGTACTTC.